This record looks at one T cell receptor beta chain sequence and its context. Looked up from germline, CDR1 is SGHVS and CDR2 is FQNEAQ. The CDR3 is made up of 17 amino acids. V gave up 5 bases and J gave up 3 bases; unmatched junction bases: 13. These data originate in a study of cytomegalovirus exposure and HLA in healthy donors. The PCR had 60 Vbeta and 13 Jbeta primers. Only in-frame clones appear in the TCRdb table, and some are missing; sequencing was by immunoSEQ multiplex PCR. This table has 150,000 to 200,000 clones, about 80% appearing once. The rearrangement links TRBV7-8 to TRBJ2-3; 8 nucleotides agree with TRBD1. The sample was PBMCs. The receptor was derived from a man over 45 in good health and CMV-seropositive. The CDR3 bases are TGTGCCAGCAGCGGCCCAACAGGGGGATCTAAGACAGATACGCAGTATTTT. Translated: CASSGPTGGSKTDTQYF.